The entry below gives a single TCR beta chain sequence along with its context. Its cognate antigen is unknown. The sample is drawn from a study of shared clonotypes between healthy human individuals. Germline V lookup: CDR1 SGDLS, CDR2 YYNGEE. The CDR3 covers 13 residues. V dropped 3 bases and J dropped 5 bases, with 12 bases sitting between them. Clones were sequenced by immunoSEQ multiplex PCR, and TCRdb holds only the in-frame ones, with some missing. Of under 300,000 clones in the sample, approximately 65% are singletons; the top ten hold 8.5% to 14%. Naive CD4+ cells were CD45RA-selected; the remaining cells were memory. Whole-study results and caveats: Several donors showed sharing of about 4.7% of naive CD4 clonotypes.

The V gene is TRBV9, the J gene TRBJ2-7, with D perhaps matching TRBD1 (6 bases). The clonotype was recovered from a man aged 25-45 years in good health. Sequencing was done on a sample of memory CD4+ T cells sorted from blood. The subset: CD45RA-negative fraction. The CDR3 coding sequence is TGTGCCAGCAGCGACCAGGGGAACAACGAGCAGTACTTC. It translates to CASSDQGNNEQYF.